This TCR beta chain was captured in a study of neurological immune-mediated disorders. Study-level results: Phylogenetic grouping assigned the repertoires of 18 of 34 multiple sclerosis patients to a single related-CDR3 cluster, representing a possible signature. The greatest TCR clonal expansion occurred in HTLV-1-associated myelopathy and the least in multiple sclerosis, which fell below healthy controls.

5'RACE with 10-nucleotide random UMIs produced the cDNA. One entry per CDR3 protein results from TCRdb running MiXCR on the 5' RACE reads. The profile covers about 62,000 distinct CDR3 sequences, with about 4% appearing a single time and over 2% taken by the ten largest. This clonotype was seen a handful of times. Its antigen is still unknown. The junction does not match germline at one end; this may be a read error. Germline CDR1 is LNHDA and CDR2 is SQIVND (reference sequence). The CDR3 contains 13 residues. This chain connects TRBV19 to TRBJ2-6, with TRBD1 identical over 9 bases. Sequencing used PBMCs. This TCR was sampled from a woman in her forties or fifties with multiple sclerosis. The CDR3: CASRLTGGNVLTF. CDR3 nucleotides: TGTGCCAGTAGGCTGACAGGGGGCAACGTCCTGACTTTC.